What follows are 28 T cell receptor beta chains derived from one specimen sequenced in a study of shared T cell receptors in the human thymus. The repertoire was sequenced with immunoSEQ multiplex PCR; TCRdb's copy has only in-frame clones and lacks some. This sample has 720,000 or so clones, with roughly 88% found just once. These data were also reused for a study on human thymus T cells.

The sequencing sample was made of thymocytes. The source is a girl in the first two years of life with a congenital heart defect.

The chain recombines TRBV13 with TRBJ2-5; 7 bases align to TRBD2. The length of the CDR3 is 15 residues. Trimming took 3 bases from V and 3 from J; bases not matched to a gene: 7. Germline V gene data show CDR1 as PRHDT and CDR2 as FYEKMQ (reference sequence). The CDR3 DNA sequence: TGTGCCAGCAGCTTGGGGGGGGACGGAGAAGAGACCCAGTACTTC. Translation: CASSLGGDGEETQYF.

In its sample, this clone was seen once. This rearrangement joins TRBV5-1 to TRBJ1-2, with 8 bases aligning to TRBD1. Germline V gene sequence: CDR1 SGHRS, CDR2 YFSETQ. The CDR3 extends over 13 amino acids. V was pared by 4 bases and J by 6 bases, with 5 bases of the junction left unmatched. CDR3: CASSPPGGDGYTF. CDR3 coding DNA: TGCGCCAGCAGCCCTCCAGGGGGCGATGGCTACACCTTC.

V usage is TRBV5-4 and J usage is TRBJ1-3, with D hard to call. Germline V gene sequence: CDR1 SGHNT, CDR2 YYREEE (reference sequence). The CDR3 consists of 16 residues. V lost 0 bases to trimming and J lost 4 bases, with 14 bases between them. The CDR3 DNA follows: TGTGCCAGCAGCTTGGGGGCATTACCTTACGGAAACACCATATATTTT. Its translation is CASSLGALPYGNTIYF.

The rearrangement joins TRBV10-3 to TRBJ1-5; D uncertain. V lost 3 bases and J 1 base, leaving 19 bases between the germline ends. The germline V gene encodes CDR1 ENHRY and CDR2 SYGVKD. The CDR3 loop spans 18 amino acids. CDR3 loop: CAISDLDTRNWSNQPQHF. In DNA, the CDR3 is TGTGCCATCAGTGATCTCGACACCCGAAATTGGAGCAATCAGCCCCAGCATTTT.

The CDR3 region is CASSLIGPGRGQETQYF. CDR3 nucleotides: TGTGCCAGCAGTTTAATCGGCCCGGGTAGAGGCCAAGAGACCCAGTACTTC. The rearrangement uses TRBV27 and TRBJ2-5; D unclear. V lost 2 bases to trimming and J lost 1 base, with 17 bases between them. The CDR3 sequence is 17 residues long. The germline CDR1 and CDR2 sequences are MNHEY and SMNVEV (reference sequence).

The chain joins TRBV6-1 to TRBJ1-5; possible D gene TRBD1, 6 bases. Trimming left V 4 bases short and J 0 bases short, with 19 bases between. In germline, CDR1 is MNHNS, CDR2 SASEGT. The CDR3 runs 18 residues. CDR3 sequence reads: CASSGDRFLNLSNQPQHF. The CDR3 coding sequence is TGTGCCAGCAGTGGCGACAGGTTTTTAAACCTTAGCAATCAGCCCCAGCATTTT.

The gene calls are TRBV15 and TRBJ2-1; tentative D call: TRBD1 (5 bases). The V and J ends lost 8 bases and 6 bases respectively, with 23 bases between them. The CDR3 runs 16 residues. Germline loops: CDR1 LNHNV, CDR2 YYDKDF (reference sequence). The CDR3 is CATDLSKQGIFNEQFF. The CDR3 DNA reads as TGTGCCACCGACCTTTCGAAGCAGGGTATATTCAATGAGCAGTTCTTC.

This chain uses TRBV5-1 with TRBJ2-4, with 10 bases matching TRBD1. In germline, CDR1 is SGHRS, CDR2 YFSETQ. This CDR3 is built from 17 residues. V shed 0 bases, J shed 6 bases, and the junction held 9 bases outside the gene matches. The CDR3 DNA reads as TGCGCCAGCAGCTTGGAGGTAGGGGGACAGGGGTCAAACATTCAGTACTTC. Its protein product is CASSLEVGGQGSNIQYF.

This chain links TRBV27 with TRBJ2-2; 10 nucleotides agree with TRBD2. The CDR3 covers 15 residues. The V gene end was trimmed by 5 bases and the J gene end by 7 bases; junction bases not matched to a gene: 7. Germline CDR1 reads MNHEY; CDR2 reads SMNVEV (reference sequence). The CDR3 DNA sequence: TGTGCCAGCAGTCAGCGGGGGGGGGCCTTCGGGGAGCTGTTTTTT. Amino acid sequence: CASSQRGGAFGELFF.

The V call is TRBV27, the J call TRBJ2-7, with D possibly matching TRBD2 (6 bases). The CDR3 loop spans 13 amino acids. V was shortened by 5 bases and J by 5 bases, with 13 bases between the two germline ends. Germline V gene sequence: CDR1 MNHEY, CDR2 SMNVEV (reference sequence). The CDR3 DNA sequence: TGTGCCAGCAGTCCGGGAGTAATCAACGAGCAGTACTTC. This translates into CASSPGVINEQYF.

The chain carries TRBV20-1 and TRBJ2-5; D gene unclear. V was trimmed by 6 bases and J by 7 bases, leaving 9 bases between them. This CDR3 has 10 residues. Germline values: CDR1 DFQATT, CDR2 SNEGSKA (reference sequence). CDR3: CSAGSGTQYF. The CDR3 nucleotides are TGCAGTGCCGGGTCGGGGACCCAGTACTTC.

The chain couples TRBV30 to TRBJ1-5; 12 nucleotides line up with TRBD1. The CDR3 has 21 amino acids. The germline V gene encodes CDR1 GTSNPN and CDR2 SVGIG (reference sequence). Losses at the gene ends were 0 bases for V and 6 bases for J; bases not matched to a gene: 21. CDR3: CAWSVGEGQGAWVRKGQPQHF. The CDR3 nucleotides read TGTGCCTGGAGTGTAGGGGAGGGACAGGGGGCATGGGTAAGGAAGGGTCAGCCCCAGCATTTT.

The chain combines TRBV6-1 with TRBJ1-2; D ambiguous. The CDR3 covers 15 residues. V was trimmed by 8 bases and J by 2 bases, leaving 18 bases between them. CDR1 is MNHNS and CDR2 is SASEGT in the germline V gene. The CDR3 protein is CASSRAGLRNYGYTF. The DNA for the CDR3 is TGTGCCAGCTCCAGAGCCGGGTTGAGAAACTATGGCTACACCTTC.

This chain joins TRBV5-6 and TRBJ1-2, with D perhaps TRBD1 (6 bases). This CDR3 comprises 16 residues. Germline V gives CDR1 SGHDT, CDR2 YYEEEE. Trimming left V 0 bases short and J 6 bases short, with 18 bases between. DNA for the CDR3: TGTGCCAGCAGCTTGGGAGTCGACGGGTACAGGGATGGCTACACCTTC. Its protein is CASSLGVDGYRDGYTF.

The chain joins TRBV5-1 to TRBJ2-3; 9 nucleotides align to TRBD2. After removal of 0 bases from V and 8 bases from J, the junction contained 13 bases not matched to a gene. This CDR3 is 17 amino acids long. CDR1 is SGHRS and CDR2 is YFSETQ in the germline V gene. CDR3 sequence: CASSLVPAGGRWSTQYF. In DNA form, the CDR3 reads TGCGCCAGCAGCTTGGTGCCAGCGGGGGGAAGGTGGTCTACGCAGTATTTT.

The chain employs TRBV7-9 and TRBJ1-1, with 7 bases aligning to TRBD1. Germline CDR1 reads SEHNR; CDR2 reads FQNEAQ (reference sequence). The CDR3 sequence is 11 residues long. J gave up 12 bases and V 5 bases, and 6 bases lay outside the gene matches. DNA for the CDR3: TGTGCCAGCAGCGCAACGAGGGGGCCTTTCTTT. It encodes CASSATRGPFF. The full variable domain, completed using reference TRBV7-9 and TRBJ1-1, is DTGVSQNPRHKITKRGQNVTFRCDPISEHNRLYWYRQTLGQGPEFLTYFQNEAQLEKSRLLSDRFSAERPKGSFSTLEIQRTEQGDSAMYLCASSATRGPFFGQGTRLTVV.

The gene calls are TRBV15 and TRBJ2-7; 7 bases fit TRBD2. CDR1 is LNHNV, CDR2 YYDKDF, per germline (reference sequence). Trimming removed 0 bases from V and 3 bases from J; junction bases left unmatched: 2. This CDR3 has 14 residues. Here the CDR3 DNA reads TGTGCCACCAGCAGAGAGGGCGGGGGCTACGAGCAGTACTTC. Its translation is CATSREGGGYEQYF.

V is TRBV4-3 and J is TRBJ1-1; no definite D call. Per the germline V gene, CDR1 is LGHNA and CDR2 is YSLEER. The V and J ends lost 5 bases and 4 bases respectively, with 20 bases between them. This CDR3 spans 16 amino acids. The CDR3 nucleotides are TGCGCCAGCAGCGACGGGGTTGGGATTTACTTCACTGAAGCTTTCTTT. Translation gives CASSDGVGIYFTEAFF.

The rearrangement uses TRBV14 and TRBJ2-1; the match to TRBD2 covers 8 bases. Germline values: CDR1 SGHDN, CDR2 FVKESK. Unmatched junction bases numbered 18, after V lost 6 bases and J lost 5 bases. This CDR3 has 18 amino acids. The DNA of the CDR3 is TGTGCCAGCAGGCACGGCGGGGGGCGCGATCGTGGCCACAATGAGCAGTTCTTC. It yields the protein CASRHGGGRDRGHNEQFF.

The chain uses TRBV7-2 and TRBJ1-1; 8 bases map to TRBD1. There are 15 residues in the CDR3. The V gene end was trimmed by 1 base and the J gene end by 3 bases; junction bases not matched to a gene: 4. Germline CDR1 reads SGHTA; CDR2 reads FQGNSA. CDR3: CASSLVGQEYTEAFF. The CDR3 DNA sequence: TGTGCCAGCAGCTTAGTGGGACAGGAGTACACTGAAGCTTTCTTT.

The gene calls are TRBV4-1 and TRBJ2-7; TRBD1 aligns across 9 bases. The V gene end was trimmed by 0 bases and the J gene end by 3 bases; junction bases not matched to a gene: 9. The germline gives CDR1 MGHRA, CDR2 YSYEKL. The CDR3 runs 17 residues. The DNA of the CDR3 is TGCGCCAGCAGCCAAGAAGCCGGCCGGGACAGGGTCTACGAGCAGTACTTC. Translation: CASSQEAGRDRVYEQYF.

The chain uses TRBV5-1 and TRBJ2-5, with 7 bases identical to TRBD2. V trimming: 4 bases; J trimming: 7 bases; junction bases outside the gene matches: 16. This CDR3 has 16 amino acids. Germline-derived CDR1 and CDR2 are SGHRS and YFSETQ. CDR3 nucleotide sequence: TGCGCCAGCAGCCCGGGGGGACTTAGTATTTTAGGGACCCAGTACTTC. This codes for CASSPGGLSILGTQYF.

This chain links TRBV5-6 with TRBJ2-3; 7 positions agree with TRBD1. With 6 bases clipped from V and 2 bases from J, the junction kept 12 bases outside the gene matches. This CDR3 has 16 amino acids. CDR1 and CDR2 (germline): SGHDT, YYEEEE. The CDR3 here is CASTVRQGFPTDTQYF. For the CDR3, the DNA is TGTGCCAGCACCGTAAGACAGGGATTTCCCACAGATACGCAGTATTTT.

The chain links TRBV2 to TRBJ1-5; D uncertain. The V end lost 6 bases, the J end lost 1 base, and 4 bases lay between the germline ends. Germline V CDR1 and CDR2: SNHLY, FYNNEI. The CDR3 has 12 residues. CDR3 bases: TGTGCCAGCAGGGCCAGCAATCAGCCCCAGCATTTT. Its translation is CASRASNQPQHF.

This clone has just one count. CDR3 in DNA: TGTGCCAGCATTGGCGTCCAGGGGCCCTACGAGCAGTACTTC. Its translation: CASIGVQGPYEQYF. The gene calls are TRBV2 and TRBJ2-7; tentative D call: TRBD1 (6 bases). The germline CDR1 and CDR2 sequences are SNHLY and FYNNEI. This CDR3 spans 14 amino acids. The V gene lost 7 bases and the J gene lost 2 bases, with 15 bases spanning the gap. Looking up the rest from reference TRBV2 and TRBJ2-7 gives the full variable domain: EPEVTQTPSHQVTQMGQEVILRCVPISNHLYFYWYRQILGQKVEFLVSFYNNEISEKSEIFDDQFSVERPDGSNFTLKIRSTKLEDSAMYFCASIGVQGPYEQYFGPGTRLTVT.

The chain is built from TRBV4-1 and TRBJ1-2; D is unclear. Trimming took 1 base from V and 3 from J, leaving 9 bases between them. The CDR3 sequence is 14 residues long. Germline V gene lookup returns CDR1 MGHRA and CDR2 YSYEKL. DNA for the CDR3: TGCGCCAGCAGCCAAGGAGACATCTACTATGGCTACACCTTC. It encodes CASSQGDIYYGYTF.

This sequence joins TRBV5-1 and TRBJ2-7; the D gene is possibly TRBD1 (5 bases). The CDR3 covers 16 residues. V was cut by 4 bases and J by 4 bases, with 21 bases left in between. CDR1 is SGHRS and CDR2 is YFSETQ in the germline V gene. The CDR3 sequence: CASSTHDSFFLYEQYF. Here the CDR3 DNA reads TGCGCCAGCAGCACCCACGACAGCTTTTTCTTGTACGAGCAGTACTTC.

There are a few counts of this clone. This sequence joins TRBV5-4 and TRBJ1-1; no reliable D call. Per the germline V gene, CDR1 is SGHNT and CDR2 is YYREEE (reference sequence). V lost 2 bases and J lost 3, with 20 bases in between. CDR3 length equals 17 residues. The CDR3: CASSFFDHRGWHTEAFF. CDR3 bases: TGTGCCAGCAGCTTCTTCGATCACAGAGGGTGGCACACTGAAGCTTTCTTT.